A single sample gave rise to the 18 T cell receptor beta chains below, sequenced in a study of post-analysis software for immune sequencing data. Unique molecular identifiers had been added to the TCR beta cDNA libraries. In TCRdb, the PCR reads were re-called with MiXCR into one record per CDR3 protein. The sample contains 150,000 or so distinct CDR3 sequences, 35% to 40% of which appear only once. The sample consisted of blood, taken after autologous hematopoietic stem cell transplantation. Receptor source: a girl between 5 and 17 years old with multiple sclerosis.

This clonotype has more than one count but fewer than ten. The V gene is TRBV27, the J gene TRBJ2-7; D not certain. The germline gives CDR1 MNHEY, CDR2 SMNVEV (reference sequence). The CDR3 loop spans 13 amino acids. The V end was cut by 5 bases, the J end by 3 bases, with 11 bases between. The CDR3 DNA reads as TGTGCCAGCAGTCCGGAACGCGACTACGAGCAGTACTTC. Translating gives CASSPERDYEQYF.

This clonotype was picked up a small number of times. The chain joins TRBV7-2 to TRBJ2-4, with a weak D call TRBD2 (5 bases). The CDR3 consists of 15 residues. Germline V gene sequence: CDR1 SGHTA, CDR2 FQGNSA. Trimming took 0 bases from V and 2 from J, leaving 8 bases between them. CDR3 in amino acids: CASSLATSPKNIQYF. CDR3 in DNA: TGTGCCAGCAGCTTAGCAACTAGTCCCAAAAACATTCAGTACTTC.

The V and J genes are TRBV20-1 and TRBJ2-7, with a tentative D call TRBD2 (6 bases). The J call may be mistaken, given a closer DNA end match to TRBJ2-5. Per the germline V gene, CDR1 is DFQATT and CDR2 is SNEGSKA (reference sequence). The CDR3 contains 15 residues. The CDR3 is CSADDGRPMEGTQYF. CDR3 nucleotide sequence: TGCAGTGCAGACGACGGGAGACCAATGGAGGGGACCCAGTACTTC.

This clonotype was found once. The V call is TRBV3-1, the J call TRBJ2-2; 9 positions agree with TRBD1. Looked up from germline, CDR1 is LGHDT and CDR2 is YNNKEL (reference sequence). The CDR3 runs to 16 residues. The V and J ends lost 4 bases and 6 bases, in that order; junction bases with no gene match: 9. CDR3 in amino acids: CASSRRTGVISGELFF. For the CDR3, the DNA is TGTGCCAGCAGCCGAAGGACAGGGGTGATATCCGGGGAGCTGTTTTTT.

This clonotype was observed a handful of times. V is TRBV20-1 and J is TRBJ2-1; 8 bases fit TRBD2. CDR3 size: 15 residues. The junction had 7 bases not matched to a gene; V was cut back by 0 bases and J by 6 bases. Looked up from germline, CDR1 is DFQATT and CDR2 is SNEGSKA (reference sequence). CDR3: CSARDYGAGGNEQFF. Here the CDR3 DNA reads TGCAGTGCTAGAGACTACGGGGCGGGGGGCAATGAGCAGTTCTTC.

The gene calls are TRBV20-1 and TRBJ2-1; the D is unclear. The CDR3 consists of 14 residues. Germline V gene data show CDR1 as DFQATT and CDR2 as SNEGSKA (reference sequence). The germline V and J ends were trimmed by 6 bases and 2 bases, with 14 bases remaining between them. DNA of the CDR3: TGCAGTGCACAGCTCTCCAACCCCTACAATGAGCAGTTCTTC. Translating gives CSAQLSNPYNEQFF.

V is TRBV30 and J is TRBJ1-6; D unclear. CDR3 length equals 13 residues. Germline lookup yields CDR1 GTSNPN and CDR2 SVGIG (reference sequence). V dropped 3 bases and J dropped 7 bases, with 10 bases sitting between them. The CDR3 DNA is TGTGCCTGGAGCCCCGCCGGGAATTCACCCCTCCACTTT. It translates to CAWSPAGNSPLHF.

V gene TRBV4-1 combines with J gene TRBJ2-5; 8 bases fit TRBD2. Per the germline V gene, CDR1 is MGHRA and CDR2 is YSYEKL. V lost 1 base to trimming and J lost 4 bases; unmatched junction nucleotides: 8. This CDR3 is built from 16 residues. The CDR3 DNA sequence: TGCGCCAGCAGCCAAGGATCGGGGGGGAGACGAGAGACCCAGTACTTC. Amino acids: CASSQGSGGRRETQYF.

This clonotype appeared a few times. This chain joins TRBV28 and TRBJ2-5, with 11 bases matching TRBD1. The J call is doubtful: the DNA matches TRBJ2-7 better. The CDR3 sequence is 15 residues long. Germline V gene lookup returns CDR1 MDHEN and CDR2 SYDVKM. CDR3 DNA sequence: TGTGCCAGCAGACCGGGGACAGGGGGAGCCTACGAGCAGTACTTC. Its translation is CASRPGTGGAYEQYF.

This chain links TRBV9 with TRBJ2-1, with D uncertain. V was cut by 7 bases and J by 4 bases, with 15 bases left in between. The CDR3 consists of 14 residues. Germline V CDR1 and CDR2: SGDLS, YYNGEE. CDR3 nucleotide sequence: TGTGCCAGCTCTGACGGGCTTACTTACAATGAGCAGTTCTTC. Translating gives CASSDGLTYNEQFF.

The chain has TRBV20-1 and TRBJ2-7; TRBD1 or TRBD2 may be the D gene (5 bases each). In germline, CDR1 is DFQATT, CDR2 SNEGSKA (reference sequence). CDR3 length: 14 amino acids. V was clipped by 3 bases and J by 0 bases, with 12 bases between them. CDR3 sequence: CSASGTLSSYEQYF. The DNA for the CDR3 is TGCAGTGCTAGCGGGACGCTGAGCTCCTACGAGCAGTACTTC.

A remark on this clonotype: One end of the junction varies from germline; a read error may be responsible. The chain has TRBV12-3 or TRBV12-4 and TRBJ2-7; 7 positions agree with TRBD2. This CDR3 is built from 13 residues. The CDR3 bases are TGTACCAGCAGTTGGACTAGTGATCACGAGCAGTACTTC. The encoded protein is CTSSWTSDHEQYF.

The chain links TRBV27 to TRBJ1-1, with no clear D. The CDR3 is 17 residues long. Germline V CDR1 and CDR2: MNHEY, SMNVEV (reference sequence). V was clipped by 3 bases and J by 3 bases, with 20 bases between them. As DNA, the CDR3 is TGTGCCAGCAGTTTCGGCCCGGGTTTAAGATGGGACACTGAAGCTTTCTTT. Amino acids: CASSFGPGLRWDTEAFF.

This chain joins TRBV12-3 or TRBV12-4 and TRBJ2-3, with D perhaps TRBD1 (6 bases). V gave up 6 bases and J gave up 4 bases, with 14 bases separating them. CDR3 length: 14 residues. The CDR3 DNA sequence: TGTGCCAGCAGGCCGGGACATAGCGCAGATACGCAGTATTTT. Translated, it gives CASRPGHSADTQYF.

In nucleotides, the CDR3 is TGTGCCAGCAGCCCCCGGCAAGACAGGGACTACGAGCAGTACTTC. Translation gives CASSPRQDRDYEQYF. V usage is TRBV7-6 and J usage is TRBJ2-4; 7 bases are shared with TRBD1. The J call is uncertain, as TRBJ2-7 better fits the DNA end. Germline V gives CDR1 SGHVS, CDR2 FNYEAQ. The length of the CDR3 is 15 residues.

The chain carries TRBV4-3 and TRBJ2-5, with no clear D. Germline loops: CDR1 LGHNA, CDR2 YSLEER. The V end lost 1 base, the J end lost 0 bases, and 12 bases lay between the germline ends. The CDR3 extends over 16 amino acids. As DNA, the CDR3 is TGCGCCAGCAGCCAAGCGTACAACCAGTACCAAGAGACCCAGTACTTC. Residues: CASSQAYNQYQETQYF.

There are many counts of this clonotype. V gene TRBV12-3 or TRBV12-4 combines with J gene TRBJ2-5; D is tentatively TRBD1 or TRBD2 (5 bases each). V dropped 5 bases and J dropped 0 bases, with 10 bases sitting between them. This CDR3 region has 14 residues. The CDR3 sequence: CASSGDGYQETQYF. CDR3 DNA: TGTGCCAGCAGTGGGGACGGGTACCAAGAGACCCAGTACTTC.

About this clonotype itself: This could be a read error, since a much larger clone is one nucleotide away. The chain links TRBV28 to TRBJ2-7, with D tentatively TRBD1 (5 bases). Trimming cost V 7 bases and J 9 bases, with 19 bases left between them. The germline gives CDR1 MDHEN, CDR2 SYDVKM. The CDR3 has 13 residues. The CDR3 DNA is TGTGCCAGCACCATCCCAGGGATGGACGGGCAGTACTTC. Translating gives CASTIPGMDGQYF.